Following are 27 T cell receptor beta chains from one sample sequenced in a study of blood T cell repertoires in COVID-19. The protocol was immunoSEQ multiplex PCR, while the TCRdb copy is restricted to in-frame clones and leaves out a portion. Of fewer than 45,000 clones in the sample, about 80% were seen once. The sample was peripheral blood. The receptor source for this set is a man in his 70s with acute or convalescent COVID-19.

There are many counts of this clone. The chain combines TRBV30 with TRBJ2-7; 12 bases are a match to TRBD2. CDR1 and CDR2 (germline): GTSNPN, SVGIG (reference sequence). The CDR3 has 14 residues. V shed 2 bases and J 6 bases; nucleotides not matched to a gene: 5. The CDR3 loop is CAWSPSGGASEQYF. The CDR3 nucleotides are TGTGCCTGGAGTCCTAGCGGGGGGGCATCCGAGCAGTACTTC.

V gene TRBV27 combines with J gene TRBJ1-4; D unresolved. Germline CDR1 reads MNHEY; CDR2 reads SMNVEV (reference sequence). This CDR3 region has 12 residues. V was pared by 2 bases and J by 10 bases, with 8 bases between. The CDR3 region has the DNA TGTGCCAGCAGTTTAAACGGAGGAAAACTGTTTTTT. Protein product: CASSLNGGKLFF.

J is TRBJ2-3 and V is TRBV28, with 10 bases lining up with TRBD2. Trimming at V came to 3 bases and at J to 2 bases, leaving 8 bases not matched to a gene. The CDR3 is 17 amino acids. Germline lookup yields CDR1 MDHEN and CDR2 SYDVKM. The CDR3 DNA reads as TGTGCCAGCAGTTTCCCAGCTCTAGCGGGGGCCACAGATACGCAGTATTTT. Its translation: CASSFPALAGATDTQYF. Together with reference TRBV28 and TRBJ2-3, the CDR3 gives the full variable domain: DVKVTQSSRYLVKRTGEKVFLECVQDMDHENMFWYRQDPGLGLRLIYFSYDVKMKEKGDIPEGYSVSREKKERFSLILESASTNQTSMYLCASSFPALAGATDTQYFGPGTRLTVL.

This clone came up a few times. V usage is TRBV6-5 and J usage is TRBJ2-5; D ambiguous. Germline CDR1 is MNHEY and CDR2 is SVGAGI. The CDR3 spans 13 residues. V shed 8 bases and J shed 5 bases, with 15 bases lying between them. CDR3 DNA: TGTGCCAGCCGAAAATCACTAACGGAGACCCAGTACTTC. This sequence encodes CASRKSLTETQYF.

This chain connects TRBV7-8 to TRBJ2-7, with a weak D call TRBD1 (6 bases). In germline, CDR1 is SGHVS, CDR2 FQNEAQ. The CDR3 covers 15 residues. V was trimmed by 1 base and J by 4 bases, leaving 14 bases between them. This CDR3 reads CASSLEAGEWYEQYF. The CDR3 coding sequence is TGTGCCAGCAGCTTAGAGGCAGGGGAATGGTACGAGCAGTACTTC.

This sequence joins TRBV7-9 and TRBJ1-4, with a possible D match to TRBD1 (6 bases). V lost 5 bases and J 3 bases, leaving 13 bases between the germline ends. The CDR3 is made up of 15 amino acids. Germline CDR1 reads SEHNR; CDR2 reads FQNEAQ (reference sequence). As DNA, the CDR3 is TGTGCCAGCAGCCCGCAGGGGCTCGCTAATGAAAAACTGTTTTTT. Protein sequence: CASSPQGLANEKLFF.

CDR3 sequence reads: CAPPGAGAIEAFF. The CDR3, as DNA: TGTGCCCCCCCAGGGGCAGGTGCCATTGAAGCTTTCTTT. V and J are TRBV6-4 and TRBJ1-1, with D possibly being TRBD1 (6 bases). Germline V CDR1 and CDR2: MRHNA, SNTAGT. The CDR3 extends over 13 amino acids. Trimming pared 11 bases from V and 7 bases from J, leaving 20 bases between.

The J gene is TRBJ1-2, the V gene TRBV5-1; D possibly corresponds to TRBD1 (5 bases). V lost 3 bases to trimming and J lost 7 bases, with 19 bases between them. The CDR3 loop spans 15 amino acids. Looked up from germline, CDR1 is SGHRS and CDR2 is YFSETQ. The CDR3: CASSSLTTGDGGYTF. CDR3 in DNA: TGCGCCAGCAGCTCCCTTACAACAGGTGATGGTGGCTACACCTTC.

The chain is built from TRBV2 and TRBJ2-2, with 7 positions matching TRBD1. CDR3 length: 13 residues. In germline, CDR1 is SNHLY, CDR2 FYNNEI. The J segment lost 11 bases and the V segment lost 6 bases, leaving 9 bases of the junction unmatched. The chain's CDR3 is CASRFPTGIELFF. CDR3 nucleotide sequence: TGTGCCAGCAGGTTCCCGACAGGGATAGAGCTGTTTTTT.

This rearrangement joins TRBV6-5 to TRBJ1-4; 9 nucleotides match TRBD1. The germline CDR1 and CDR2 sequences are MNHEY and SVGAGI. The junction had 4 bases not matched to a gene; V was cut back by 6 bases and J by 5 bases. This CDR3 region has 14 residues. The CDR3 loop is CASRTGTGNEKLFF. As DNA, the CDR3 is TGTGCCAGCAGAACCGGGACAGGGAATGAAAAACTGTTTTTT.

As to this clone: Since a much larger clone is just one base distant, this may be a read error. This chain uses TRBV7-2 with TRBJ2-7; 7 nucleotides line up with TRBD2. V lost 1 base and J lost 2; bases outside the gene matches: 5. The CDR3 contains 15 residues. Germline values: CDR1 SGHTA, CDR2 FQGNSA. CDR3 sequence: CASSLDGTKTYEQYF. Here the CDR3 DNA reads TGTGCCAGCAGCTTAGACGGGACTAAGACCTACGAGCAGTACTTC. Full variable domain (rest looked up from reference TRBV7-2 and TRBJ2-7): GAGVSQSPSNKVTEKGKDVELRCDPISGHTALYWYRQSLGQGLEFLIYFQGNSAPDKSGLPSDRFSAERTGGSVSTLTIQRTQQEDSAVYLCASSLDGTKTYEQYFGPGTRLTVT.

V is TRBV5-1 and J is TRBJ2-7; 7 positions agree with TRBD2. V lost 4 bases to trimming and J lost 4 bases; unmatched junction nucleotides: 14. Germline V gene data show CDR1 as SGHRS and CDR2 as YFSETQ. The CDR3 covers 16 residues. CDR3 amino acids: CASSRELPGLSYEQYF. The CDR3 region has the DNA TGCGCCAGCAGCCGCGAACTACCGGGACTAAGTTACGAGCAGTACTTC.

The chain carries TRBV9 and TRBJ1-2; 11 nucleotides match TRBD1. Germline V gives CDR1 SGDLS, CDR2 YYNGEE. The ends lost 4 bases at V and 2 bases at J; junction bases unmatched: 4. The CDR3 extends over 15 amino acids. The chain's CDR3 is CASSLRTGGNYGYTF. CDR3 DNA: TGTGCCAGCAGCCTCAGGACAGGGGGCAACTATGGCTACACCTTC.

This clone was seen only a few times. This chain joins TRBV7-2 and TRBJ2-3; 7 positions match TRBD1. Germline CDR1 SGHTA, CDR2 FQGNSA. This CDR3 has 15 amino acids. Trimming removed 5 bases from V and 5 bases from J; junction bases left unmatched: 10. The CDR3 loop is CASSPRQGRKDTQYF. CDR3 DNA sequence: TGTGCCAGCAGCCCACGACAGGGTCGGAAAGATACGCAGTATTTT. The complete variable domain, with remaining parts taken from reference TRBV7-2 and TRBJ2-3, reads GAGVSQSPSNKVTEKGKDVELRCDPISGHTALYWYRQSLGQGLEFLIYFQGNSAPDKSGLPSDRFSAERTGGSVSTLTIQRTQQEDSAVYLCASSPRQGRKDTQYFGPGTRLTVL.

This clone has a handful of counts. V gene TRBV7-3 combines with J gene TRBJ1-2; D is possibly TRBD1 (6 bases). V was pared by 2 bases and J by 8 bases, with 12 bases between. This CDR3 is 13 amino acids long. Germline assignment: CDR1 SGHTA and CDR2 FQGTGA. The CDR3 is CASSLFGTFGYTF. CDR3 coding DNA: TGTGCCAGCAGCTTATTCGGGACATTCGGCTACACCTTC.

CDR3 coding DNA: TGCGCCAGCAGCCTGACAGGGTCCCCCTATGGCTACACCTTC. This encodes CASSLTGSPYGYTF. The genes are TRBV4-3 and TRBJ1-2, with 7 bases fitting TRBD1. The CDR3 length is 14 residues. Germline trimming cut 4 bases from V and 4 bases from J; bases unmatched to any gene: 6. CDR1 is LGHNA and CDR2 is YSLEER in the germline V gene.

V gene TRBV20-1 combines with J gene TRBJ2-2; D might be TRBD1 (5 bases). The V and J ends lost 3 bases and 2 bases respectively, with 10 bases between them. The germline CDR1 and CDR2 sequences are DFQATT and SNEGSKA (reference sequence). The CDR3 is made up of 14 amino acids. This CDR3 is CSASRQTNTGELFF. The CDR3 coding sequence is TGCAGTGCTAGTAGACAGACAAACACCGGGGAGCTGTTTTTT.

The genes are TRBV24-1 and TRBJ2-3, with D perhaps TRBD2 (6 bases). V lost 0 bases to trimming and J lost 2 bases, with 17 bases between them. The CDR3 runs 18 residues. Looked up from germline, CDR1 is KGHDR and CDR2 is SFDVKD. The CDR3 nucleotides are TGTGCCACCAGTGATTTGAAGAGCGGGTTTAGGCACACAGATACGCAGTATTTT. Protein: CATSDLKSGFRHTDTQYF.

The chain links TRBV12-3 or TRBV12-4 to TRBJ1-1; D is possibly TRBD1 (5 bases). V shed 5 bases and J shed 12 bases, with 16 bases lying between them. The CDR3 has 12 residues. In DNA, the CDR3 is TGTGCCAGCAGTCTCCCGGGGGTAAGAACTTTCTTT. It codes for CASSLPGVRTFF.

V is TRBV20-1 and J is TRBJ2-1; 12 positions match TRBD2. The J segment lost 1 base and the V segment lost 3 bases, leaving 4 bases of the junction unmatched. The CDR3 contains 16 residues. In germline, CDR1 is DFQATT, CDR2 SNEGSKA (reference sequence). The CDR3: CSASILAGGSYNEQFF. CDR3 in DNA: TGCAGTGCTAGTATCCTAGCGGGGGGGTCCTACAATGAGCAGTTCTTC.

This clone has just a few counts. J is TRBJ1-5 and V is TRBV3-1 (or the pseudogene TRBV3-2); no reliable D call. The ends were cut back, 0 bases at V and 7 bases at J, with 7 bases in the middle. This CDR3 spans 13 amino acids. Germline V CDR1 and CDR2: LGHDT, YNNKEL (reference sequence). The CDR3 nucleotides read TGTGCCAGCAGCCAAGATCGGGGACAGCCCCAGCATTTT. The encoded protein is CASSQDRGQPQHF.

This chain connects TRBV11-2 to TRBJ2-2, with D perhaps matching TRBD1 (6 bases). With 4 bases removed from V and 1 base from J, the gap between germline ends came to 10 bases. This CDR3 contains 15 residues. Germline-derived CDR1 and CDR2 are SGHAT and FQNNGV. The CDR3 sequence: CASSWTTGNTGELFF. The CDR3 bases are TGTGCCAGCAGCTGGACGACAGGGAACACCGGGGAGCTGTTTTTT.

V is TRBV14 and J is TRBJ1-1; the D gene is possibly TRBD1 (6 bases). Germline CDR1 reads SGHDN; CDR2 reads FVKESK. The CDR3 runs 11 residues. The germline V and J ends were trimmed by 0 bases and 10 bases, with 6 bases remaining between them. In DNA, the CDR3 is TGTGCCAGCAGCCAAGAAGGGGGAGCTTTCTTT. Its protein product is CASSQEGGAFF.

The CDR3 bases are TGCGCCAGCAGTGAGGGGCAGACCCAGTACTTC. This sequence encodes CASSEGQTQYF. The chain links TRBV10-2 to TRBJ2-5, with D unresolved. The V gene's germline CDR1 is WSHSY and CDR2 SAAADI. V lost 2 bases to trimming and J lost 6 bases, with 4 bases between them. The CDR3 is 11 residues long.

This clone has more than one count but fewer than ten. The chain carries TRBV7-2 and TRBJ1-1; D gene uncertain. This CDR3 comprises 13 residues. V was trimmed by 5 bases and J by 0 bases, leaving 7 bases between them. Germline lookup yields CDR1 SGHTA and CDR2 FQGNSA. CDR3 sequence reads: CASSQDMNTEAFF. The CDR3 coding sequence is TGTGCCAGCAGCCAAGACATGAACACTGAAGCTTTCTTT. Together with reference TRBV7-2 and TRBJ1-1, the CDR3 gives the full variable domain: GAGVSQSPSNKVTEKGKDVELRCDPISGHTALYWYRQSLGQGLEFLIYFQGNSAPDKSGLPSDRFSAERTGGSVSTLTIQRTQQEDSAVYLCASSQDMNTEAFFGQGTRLTVV.

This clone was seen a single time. CDR3: CASSIKNRGQSQPQHF. The CDR3, as DNA: TGTGCCAGTAGTATAAAAAACAGGGGGCAGAGTCAGCCCCAGCATTTT. The J gene is TRBJ1-5, the V gene TRBV19; 9 nucleotides align to TRBD1. V shed 2 bases, J shed 6 bases, and the junction held 8 bases outside the gene matches. The CDR3 contains 16 residues. Germline V CDR1 and CDR2: LNHDA, SQIVND (reference sequence). Looking up the rest from reference TRBV19 and TRBJ1-5 gives the full variable domain: DGGITQSPKYLFRKEGQNVTLSCEQNLNHDAMYWYRQDPGQGLRLIYYSQIVNDFQKGDIAEGYSVSREKKESFPLTVTSAQKNPTAFYLCASSIKNRGQSQPQHFGDGTRLSIL.

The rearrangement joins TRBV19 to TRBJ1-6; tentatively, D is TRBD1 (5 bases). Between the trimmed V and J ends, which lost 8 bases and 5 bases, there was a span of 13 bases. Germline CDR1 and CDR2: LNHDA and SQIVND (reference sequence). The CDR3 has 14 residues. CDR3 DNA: TGTGCCAGTTGTCACAGGAAAGATAATTCACCCCTCCACTTT. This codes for CASCHRKDNSPLHF.